The rows below give T cell receptor beta chains drawn from one sample of a study of vaccination effects on CD4 cells after COVID-19. Generated by immunoSEQ multiplex PCR, the TCRdb table keeps only in-frame clones and is missing some. This sample yields roughly 56,000 clones, of which roughly 72% are seen a single time; 1% to 1.5% belongs to the top ten. The antigens for these receptors are not known. The material sequenced was CD4+ T cells from PBMCs cultured with HCoV-229E spike peptides, taken after COVID-19 vaccination. These receptors were obtained from a human donor who received a COVID-19 vaccine. CDR3s include the opening cysteine and the closing phenylalanine or tryptophan. D genes are given only for firm matches. Only some rows state a clone size, as once, few, many or a class for expanded clones.

NA | TRBD1 | TRBJ1-2 | TRBV6-5 | CASSDRASYGYTF | TGTGCCTCCTCGGACAGGGCCTCCTATGGCTACACCTTC
NA | NA | TRBJ1-1 | TRBV6-4 | CASSDNARRGTEAFF | TGTGCCAGCAGTGACAACGCCAGAAGAGGCACTGAAGCTTTCTTT
NA | NA | TRBJ1-3 | TRBV29-1 | CSVKLGAGGNTIYF | TGCAGCGTTAAACTCGGAGCAGGCGGAAACACCATATATTTT
few | TRBD1 | TRBJ2-4 | TRBV30 | CAWVRTGGENIQYF | TGTGCCTGGGTCCGGACAGGGGGCGAAAACATTCAGTACTTC
NA | NA | TRBJ1-5 | TRBV2 | CASSEASPGAQPQHF | TGTGCCAGCAGTGAAGCATCCCCAGGGGCCCAGCCCCAGCATTTT
NA | NA | TRBJ2-5 | TRBV18 | CASSPLLAGIQETQYF | TGTGCCAGCTCACCACTTCTGGCAGGGATCCAAGAGACCCAGTACTTC
NA | TRBD2 | TRBJ2-2 | TRBV7-3 | CASSLVPSGGTGTGELFF | TGTGCCAGCAGCTTAGTTCCTAGCGGGGGCACTGGGACCGGGGAGCTGTTTTTT
NA | NA | TRBJ1-6 | TRBV6-5 | CASSYSDRSRSPLHF | TGTGCCAGCAGTTACTCAGACAGGTCTCGATCACCCCTCCACTTT
NA | TRBD1 | TRBJ1-2 | TRBV19 | CASSIVQGADGYTF | TGTGCCAGTAGTATAGTACAGGGGGCGGATGGCTACACCTTC
NA | NA | TRBJ1-4 | TRBV7-3 | CASSSTRGEKLFF | TGTGCCAGCAGCTCCACTAGGGGTGAAAAACTGTTTTTT
NA | NA | TRBJ2-2 | TRBV6-6 | CASSRKGFAGELFF | TGTGCCAGCAGTCGGAAGGGGTTTGCCGGGGAGCTGTTTTTT
once | TRBD1 | TRBJ1-2 | TRBV23-1 | CASSQFGRGEPNYGYTF | TGCGCCAGCAGTCAATTCGGCAGGGGGGAACCTAACTATGGCTACACCTTC
NA | NA | TRBJ1-2 | TRBV28 | CASSDFTDGYTF | TGTGCCAGCAGTGACTTCACAGATGGCTACACCTTC
NA | TRBD1 | TRBJ2-2 | TRBV7-2 | CASRPDRGATGELFF | TGTGCCAGCAGACCCGACAGGGGTGCCACCGGGGAGCTGTTTTTT
NA | NA | TRBJ2-2 | TRBV19 | CASTRGGNTGELFF | TGTGCCAGTACACGGGGAGGAAACACCGGGGAGCTGTTTTTT
few | TRBD1 | TRBJ2-1 | TRBV4-1 | CASSQQTGVNNEQFF | TGCGCCAGCAGCCAACAGACAGGGGTAAACAATGAGCAGTTCTTC
NA | NA | TRBJ1-1 | TRBV19 | CASISEWTANTEAFF | TGTGCCAGTATCTCTGAGTGGACAGCTAACACTGAAGCTTTCTTT
NA | TRBD1 | TRBJ1-6 | TRBV6-6 | CASSLGTGVTGNSPLHF | TGTGCCAGCAGTCTCGGGACAGGCGTTACGGGTAATTCACCCCTCCACTTT
NA | NA | TRBJ1-3 | TRBV6-5 | CASRTTGSSGNTIYF | TGTGCCAGCAGGACCACAGGGTCCTCTGGAAACACCATATATTTT
NA | NA | TRBJ2-4 | TRBV10-3 | CAISDPTGAKNIQYF | TGTGCCATCAGTGATCCAACAGGGGCCAAAAACATTCAGTACTTC
NA | NA | TRBJ1-1 | TRBV23-1 | CASASGAFF | TGCGCCAGCGCCTCTGGAGCTTTCTTT